The 19 T cell receptor beta chains reported below all come from one sample, sequenced in a study of radiotherapy plus CTLA-4 blockade in lung cancer. Clones were sequenced by immunoSEQ multiplex PCR, and TCRdb holds only the in-frame ones, with some missing. The sample shows 100,000 or so clones, about 80% of them seen only once. This material consisted of peripheral blood, taken from a patient treated with radiotherapy plus ipilimumab. Receptors were obtained from a human donor with non-small cell lung cancer that progressed on radiotherapy plus ipilimumab.

The CDR3: CASSLGGQTYEQYF. CDR3 nucleotides: TGTGCCAGCAGCTTAGGAGGACAGACTTACGAGCAGTACTTC. V is TRBV11-1 and J is TRBJ2-7; the D gene is possibly TRBD1 (6 bases). Trimming removed 1 base from V and 4 bases from J, with 11 bases in between. Germline assignment: CDR1 SGHAT and CDR2 FQDESV (reference sequence). The CDR3 covers 14 residues.

The chain couples TRBV10-3 to TRBJ1-1; D is unresolved. The V end lost 6 bases, the J end lost 0 bases, and 17 bases lay between the germline ends. Germline loops: CDR1 ENHRY, CDR2 SYGVKD. This CDR3 is built from 16 residues. CDR3 sequence reads: CAISPIYLGMNTEAFF. Here the CDR3 DNA reads TGTGCCATCAGCCCTATCTACCTGGGCATGAACACTGAAGCTTTCTTT.

The J gene is TRBJ1-1, the V gene TRBV30, with D unclear. V was trimmed by 0 bases and J by 5 bases, leaving 7 bases between them. The CDR3 has 12 amino acids. Germline V lookup: CDR1 GTSNPN, CDR2 SVGIG (reference sequence). The CDR3 DNA reads TGTGCCTGGAGTGTAGTAGGGACTGAAGCTTTCTTT. This codes for CAWSVVGTEAFF. Combining the CDR3 with reference TRBV30 and TRBJ1-1 gives the whole variable domain SQTIHQWPATLVQPVGSPLSLECTVEGTSNPNLYWYRQAAGRGLQLLFYSVGIGQISSEVPQNLSASRPQDRQFILSSKKLLLSDSGFYLCAWSVVGTEAFFGQGTRLTVV.

V and J are TRBV2 and TRBJ2-7; D remains ambiguous. The V and J ends lost 11 bases and 0 bases respectively, with 20 bases between them. The CDR3 has 15 residues. From germline, CDR1 is SNHLY and CDR2 FYNNEI. The DNA for the CDR3 is TGTGCCGGATCAAGTCTGCTGGCCGGCTCCTACGAGCAGTACTTC. Translation gives CAGSSLLAGSYEQYF.

The rearrangement joins TRBV7-2 to TRBJ2-7; D unclear. The CDR3 has 14 amino acids. CDR1 and CDR2 (germline): SGHTA, FQGNSA. Deletions cut 5 bases from V and 2 bases from J, with 13 bases between. DNA for the CDR3: TGTGCCAGCAGCCTTGGACGGTTGGCCTACGAGCAGTACTTC. Translated, it gives CASSLGRLAYEQYF.

The V and J genes are TRBV14 and TRBJ1-2; no clear D gene. V was cut by 1 base and J by 8 bases, with 8 bases left in between. Germline V gene lookup returns CDR1 SGHDN and CDR2 FVKESK. CDR3 size: 12 residues. CDR3 in DNA: TGTGCCAGCAGCCAAGTAGGCTTGGGCTACACCTTC. Its translation: CASSQVGLGYTF.

The DNA for the CDR3 is TGTGCCAGCAGCCCCCTGACAGTGGGTGGCACCGGGGAGCTGTTTTTT. Translation gives CASSPLTVGGTGELFF. The chain carries TRBV9 and TRBJ2-2; possibly TRBD1 for D (5 bases). The CDR3 sequence is 16 residues long. V was cut by 4 bases and J by 4 bases, with 17 bases left in between. Germline V CDR1 and CDR2: SGDLS, YYNGEE.

CDR3 sequence (DNA): TGCGCCAGCAGCCAAGAGGGTCAAATCTACAATGAGCAGTTCTTC. Translating it yields CASSQEGQIYNEQFF. The rearrangement links TRBV4-1 to TRBJ2-1; D not resolved. Per germline, CDR1 MGHRA and CDR2 YSYEKL. The CDR3 runs to 15 residues. V lost 0 bases and J 3 bases, leaving 9 bases between the germline ends.

This chain connects TRBV18 to TRBJ1-6, with a weak D call TRBD1 (6 bases). Trimming pared 0 bases from V and 9 bases from J, leaving 12 bases between. CDR1 is KGHSH, CDR2 LQKENI, per germline. This CDR3 is 15 amino acids long. The CDR3 here is CASSPPSTGFSPLHF. DNA of the CDR3: TGTGCCAGCTCACCACCGTCAACAGGGTTTTCACCCCTCCACTTT.

This chain connects TRBV28 to TRBJ1-1; TRBD1 aligns across 11 bases. Losses at the gene ends were 5 bases for V and 4 bases for J; bases not matched to a gene: 3. The CDR3 extends over 14 amino acids. Germline CDR1 reads MDHEN; CDR2 reads SYDVKM. CDR3 nucleotide sequence: TGTGCCAGCAGTCCAGGGACAGGGGGCACTGAAGCTTTCTTT. Its translation is CASSPGTGGTEAFF.

This clone was recorded a few times. V gene TRBV19 combines with J gene TRBJ2-7; no firm D call. This CDR3 region has 14 residues. Germline values: CDR1 LNHDA, CDR2 SQIVND (reference sequence). V was trimmed by 3 bases and J by 0 bases, leaving 9 bases between them. CDR3 protein: CASSMRDGSYEQYF. In DNA, the CDR3 is TGTGCCAGTAGTATGCGAGACGGCTCCTACGAGCAGTACTTC.

The V call is TRBV5-6, the J call TRBJ2-2; no firm D call. CDR1 and CDR2 from the germline V gene are SGHDT and YYEEEE. V lost 0 bases and J lost 0, with 9 bases in between. CDR3 length: 16 residues. The CDR3 nucleotides read TGTGCCAGCAGCTTGGCGTCACGGGCGAACACCGGGGAGCTGTTTTTT. Translated, it gives CASSLASRANTGELFF.

The chain links TRBV19 to TRBJ2-1; D possibly matches TRBD1 or TRBD2 (5 bases each). V gave up 3 bases and J gave up 4 bases, with 16 bases separating them. Germline-derived CDR1 and CDR2 are LNHDA and SQIVND (reference sequence). CDR3 length equals 16 residues. The CDR3 nucleotides read TGTGCCAGTAGTATTGGGACGAGGGGTTCATACAATGAGCAGTTCTTC. Protein product: CASSIGTRGSYNEQFF.

The chain uses TRBV5-1 and TRBJ2-2; D perhaps matches TRBD1 (6 bases). V was clipped by 5 bases and J by 1 base, with 12 bases between them. Germline CDR1 is SGHRS and CDR2 is YFSETQ. CDR3 length: 15 amino acids. DNA of the CDR3: TGCGCCAGCAGTTCCGGGACACAGAACACCGGGGAGCTGTTTTTT. Translation: CASSSGTQNTGELFF.

This clone was detected once. This chain uses TRBV7-9 with TRBJ1-2; D is uncertain. The V and J ends lost 0 bases and 1 base respectively, with 9 bases between them. Germline V CDR1 and CDR2: SEHNR, FQNEAQ (reference sequence). This CDR3 has 15 residues. CDR3 protein: CASSLASGGNYGYTF. Written as DNA, the CDR3 is TGTGCCAGCAGCTTAGCTTCGGGCGGTAACTATGGCTACACCTTC.

The V call is TRBV29-1, the J call TRBJ2-7; 9 bases agree with TRBD1. Germline CDR1 SQVTM, CDR2 ANQGSEA. CDR3 length: 13 amino acids. V dropped 6 bases and J dropped 5; count of bases not matched to a gene: 8. In nucleotides, the CDR3 is TGCAGCGTGAGGGGACAGGGTGTCCACGAGCAGTACTTC. It encodes CSVRGQGVHEQYF.

The genes are TRBV28 and TRBJ1-5; weak D call: TRBD1 (5 bases). Deletions cut 5 bases from V and 6 bases from J, with 14 bases between. The germline CDR1 and CDR2 sequences are MDHEN and SYDVKM. CDR3 length equals 14 residues. The CDR3 reads CASSPLRGGQPQHF. The CDR3 DNA is TGTGCCAGCAGTCCCCTGAGGGGTGGTCAGCCCCAGCATTTT.

This clone was counted a single time. In nucleotides, the CDR3 is TGTGCCAGCAGCTTAGTTTCGGGGAACACTGAAGCTTTCTTT. The encoded protein is CASSLVSGNTEAFF. The chain recombines TRBV7-9 with TRBJ1-1; D call uncertain. CDR3 length: 14 residues. V was clipped by 1 base and J by 1 base, with 7 bases between them. Per germline, CDR1 SEHNR and CDR2 FQNEAQ (reference sequence).

V and J are TRBV19 and TRBJ1-5; the D gene is possibly TRBD1 (6 bases). V shed 7 bases and J shed 3 bases, with 13 bases lying between them. The V gene's germline CDR1 is LNHDA and CDR2 SQIVND (reference sequence). The CDR3 covers 14 residues. DNA for the CDR3: TGTGCCAGTAAGGCGACAGGCTACAATCAGCCCCAGCATTTT. The encoded protein is CASKATGYNQPQHF.